These T cell receptor beta chains were read from a single sample in a study of graft-versus-host responses after intestinal transplantation. Antigens of these TCRs are unknown. Sequencing used immunoSEQ multiplex PCR; TCRdb keeps in-frame clones, though not all of them. Of approximately 93,000 clones listed, around 93% were seen once; the top ten hold about 0.07%. The material was unstimulated CD8+ T cells sorted from spleen or lymph node cells, obtained before transplant. The receptor set was obtained from a human donor who was the organ donor for an intestinal transplant. Both conserved end residues are part of each CDR3. D genes are given only for firm matches. Where a row states a size, it is once, few, many or the class of an expanded clone; other rows omit it.

NA TRBJ2-1 TRBV7-3 NA TGTGCCAGCAGTCCGAGCGTGTTCTCCTACAATGAGCAGTTCTTC CASSPSVFSYNEQFF
NA TRBJ2-7 TRBV9 TRBD2 TGTGCCAGCAGCGGTCTAGCGGGAGGGCCGGTTTACGAGCAGTACTTC CASSGLAGGPVYEQYF
NA TRBJ1-1 TRBV10-3 TRBD1 TGTGCCACCCGGACAGGGAGTACCGTCGTGAACACTGAAGCTTTCTTT CATRTGSTVVNTEAFF
NA TRBJ2-1 TRBV7-2 NA TGTGCCAGCAGCCAGGAAGCACAATCCTACAATGAGCAGTTCTTC CASSQEAQSYNEQFF
few TRBJ1-5 TRBV23-1 NA TGCGCCAGCAGTCAAAATACCTTTCACGACAGTAGCAATCAGCCCCAGCATTTT CASSQNTFHDSSNQPQHF
NA TRBJ2-7 TRBV5-1 NA TGCGCCAGCAGCTTGGGTGCCCAGACTATGGGCTACGAGCAGTACTTC CASSLGAQTMGYEQYF
NA TRBJ2-3 TRBV27 NA TGTGCCAGCAGTTGGACTCGGAACACAGATACGCAGTATTTT CASSWTRNTDTQYF
NA TRBJ2-7 TRBV6-5 NA TGTGCCAGCAGTTACTCTGGGGGCCGAAACGAGCAGTACTTC CASSYSGGRNEQYF
NA TRBJ2-7 TRBV6-1 TRBD2 TGTGCCAGCAGTGACCTAGGGACTAACTACGAGCAGTACTTC CASSDLGTNYEQYF
NA TRBJ1-2 TRBV4-2 NA TGTGCCAGCAGCCCAGCATGGAACGAACAGGGTGACTATGGCTACACCTTC CASSPAWNEQGDYGYTF
NA TRBJ2-1 TRBV15 NA TGTGCCACCAGCAGAGTCGGGGGCTCCTACAATGAGCAGTTCTTC CATSRVGGSYNEQFF
NA TRBJ1-1 TRBV28 NA TGTGCCAGCAGTTATAGGGGGGAGGGCACTGAAGCTTTCTTT CASSYRGEGTEAFF
NA TRBJ2-7 TRBV28 TRBD1 TGTGCCAGCGGATTAGGGGGCAACTACGAGCAGTACTTC CASGLGGNYEQYF
NA TRBJ1-2 TRBV19 NA TGTGCCAGTACGACTGGGGGCGGTGGCTACACCTTC CASTTGGGGYTF
NA TRBJ2-7 TRBV13 TRBD2 TGTGCCAGCAGCTCGGGACTAGGCTACGAGCAGTACTTC CASSSGLGYEQYF
once TRBJ2-1 TRBV19 NA TGTGCCAGTAGTATAGATCTGTCTCTCCGGGACATCGGCTACAATGAGCAGTTCTTC CASSIDLSLRDIGYNEQFF
NA TRBJ1-2 TRBV9 NA TGTGCCAGCAGCGTAGTCACAAGAGGGGGCTACACCTTC CASSVVTRGGYTF
NA TRBJ2-4 TRBV5-1 TRBD2 TGCGCCAGCAGCAGCATACCGGGACTAGCGGGAAACATTCAGTACTTC CASSSIPGLAGNIQYF
NA TRBJ2-6 TRBV23-1 TRBD1 TGCGCCAGCAGTCAATCACAGGGGTTTGGGGCCAACGTCCTGACTTTC CASSQSQGFGANVLTF